The source of this T cell receptor beta chain is a study of post-analysis software for immune sequencing data. Whole-study context: The patients showed relapsing-remitting, secondary progressive and progressive-relapsing multiple sclerosis courses. Whole-study findings and limits: Patients used about 5 TRBV segments, including TRBV5-6, TRBV5-1 and TRBV20-1, more often than controls. Relative to controls, patients with multiple sclerosis showed significantly lower normalized Chao1 diversity.

With respect to this clonotype: The antigen remains unidentified.

cDNA libraries for TCR beta contained unique molecular identifiers. TCRdb itself ran the PCR reads through MiXCR, one entry per CDR3 protein. Among hundreds of thousands of distinct CDR3 sequences listed, roughly 45% were seen once. Germline V gives CDR1 MRHNA, CDR2 SNTAGT. The CDR3 covers 14 residues. The V gene lost 6 bases and the J gene lost 4 bases, with 14 bases spanning the gap. This TCR was sampled from a girl between 10 and 17 years old with multiple sclerosis. The chain has TRBV6-4 and TRBJ2-3, with a possible D match to TRBD2 (5 bases). The source material was blood. CDR3 nucleotides: TGTGCCAGCAGCCAGAGCGGAGGCGCAGATACGCAGTATTTT. The encoded protein is CASSQSGGADTQYF.